This is a list of T cell receptor beta chains from one sample in a study of radiation and T cells in renal cell carcinoma. Repertoires were generated with immunoSEQ multiplex PCR, while TCRdb's copy carries only in-frame clones and drops some. The sample records about 61,000 clones, around 72% being singletons. The sample in question was blood, obtained from a patient whose treatment included radiotherapy and nephrectomy. These receptors all stem from a man between 60 and 75 years old with renal cell carcinoma. Both conserved end residues are part of each CDR3. D genes are given only for firm matches. Size tells how often a clone was seen (once, few, many) or the class of an expanded clone, and some rows leave it out.

cdr3_nt | cdr3_aa | j_call | v_call | clone_size | d_call | cdr3_length
TGTGCCAGTAGTATTGGACTAGACCAAGAGACCCAGTACTTC | CASSIGLDQETQYF | TRBJ2-5 | TRBV19 | - | TRBD2 | 14
TGCGCCAGCAGCGACGGGGGGACCAACTCCTACAATGAGCAGTTCTTC | CASSDGGTNSYNEQFF | TRBJ2-1 | TRBV5-1 | once | TRBD2 | 16
TGCGCCAGCAGCCAAGAACGGGGGAAGGGAAAGGGCTACACCTTC | CASSQERGKGKGYTF | TRBJ1-2 | TRBV4-3 | - | - | 15
TGTGCCAGCAGTGAAGGGGGCCATCAGCCCCAGCATTTT | CASSEGGHQPQHF | TRBJ1-5 | TRBV6-4 | - | TRBD1 | 13
TGTGTTCTGCGGGGGAACCCTGGAAACACCATATATTTT | CVLRGNPGNTIYF | TRBJ1-3 | TRBV7-9 | few | - | 13
TGTGCCAGCAGCTTAGAAGAAAACTATGGCTACACCTTC | CASSLEENYGYTF | TRBJ1-2 | TRBV11-1 | - | - | 13
TGTGCCAGTAGTATAGGAGGGACTTACTCCTACGAGCAGTACTTC | CASSIGGTYSYEQYF | TRBJ2-7 | TRBV19 | - | - | 15
TGTGCCAGCAGTGAAGAGGGCCTCCCTTCTGAAGCTTTCTTT | CASSEEGLPSEAFF | TRBJ1-1 | TRBV25-1 | - | - | 14
TGCGCCAGCAGCTTGTGGGCTAGCGGGGTGAACACCGGGGAGCTGTTTTTT | CASSLWASGVNTGELFF | TRBJ2-2 | TRBV5-1 | - | TRBD2 | 17
TGTGCCAGCTCACCAAAGGCGCAGGGCCGCAATCAGCCCCAGCATTTT | CASSPKAQGRNQPQHF | TRBJ1-5 | TRBV18 | - | - | 16
TGTGCCAGCATAGGCCGGGGCGGGGAGCTGTTTTTT | CASIGRGGELFF | TRBJ2-2 | TRBV6-6 | - | - | 12
TGTGCCAGCTCACCGCGTAGCGGGAGAGGGGCGTACAATGAGCAGTTCTTC | CASSPRSGRGAYNEQFF | TRBJ2-1 | TRBV18 | - | TRBD2 | 17
TGTGCCAGCAGCTTAGCGCCAGCCGGGAACACTGAAGCTTTCTTT | CASSLAPAGNTEAFF | TRBJ1-1 | TRBV7-8 | - | - | 15
TGTGCCAGCAAGGCAGGAGAAACCGGGGAGCTGTTTTTT | CASKAGETGELFF | TRBJ2-2 | TRBV9 | - | - | 13
TGTGCCAGCAGCCTCAGTTCCGGGACAGGGTCCGAGCAGTACTTC | CASSLSSGTGSEQYF | TRBJ2-7 | TRBV7-2 | - | TRBD1 | 15
TGTGCCAGCAGTGAGAGCAGCGGGGGGGTAACGCAGTATTTT | CASSESSGGVTQYF | TRBJ2-3 | TRBV6-4 | - | TRBD2 | 14
TGTGCCACCAGCAGAGATCGGGACAGGTTCCAGACAGATACGCAGTATTTT | CATSRDRDRFQTDTQYF | TRBJ2-3 | TRBV15 | - | TRBD1 | 17
TGCGCCAGCAGCGTCGCCTCAGTGCCAGATACGCAGTATTTT | CASSVASVPDTQYF | TRBJ2-3 | TRBV5-1 | once | - | 14
TGTGCCAGCTGGGGGACGGAGGGTGGCTACACCTTC | CASWGTEGGYTF | TRBJ1-2 | TRBV6-6 | - | - | 12
TGCGCCAGCAGCCAAGTCATCCCAGTAACTCCGAACACCGGGGAGCTGTTTTTT | CASSQVIPVTPNTGELFF | TRBJ2-2 | TRBV4-1 | - | - | 18
TGTGCCAGCAAAGGGAAAGCCAAAAACATTCAGTACTTC | CASKGKAKNIQYF | TRBJ2-4 | TRBV11-1 | - | - | 13
TGCGCCAGCAGCTTGGCCGGAATAGCTGGCACAGATACGCAGTATTTT | CASSLAGIAGTDTQYF | TRBJ2-3 | TRBV5-1 | - | - | 16
TGTGCCAGCTCGTCCTCGACAGGGGCCGCCAACGAGCAGTACTTC | CASSSSTGAANEQYF | TRBJ2-7 | TRBV18 | - | TRBD1 | 15
TGTGCCTGGAGTGCCGGGGACAGGGACCTTCGGCACGAGCAGTACTTC | CAWSAGDRDLRHEQYF | TRBJ2-7 | TRBV30 | - | TRBD1 | 16
TGTGCCATCAGTGAGTCTTGGACGGGGACTGAAGCTTTCTTT | CAISESWTGTEAFF | TRBJ1-1 | TRBV10-3 | - | - | 14
TGTGCCAGCAGTTTATCGTTCAGGGTGAACACTGAAGCTTTCTTT | CASSLSFRVNTEAFF | TRBJ1-1 | TRBV27 | - | - | 15
TGTGCCAGCAGTGAAGTTGGGGGGGGCACAGATACGCAGTATTTT | CASSEVGGGTDTQYF | TRBJ2-3 | TRBV2 | - | TRBD2 | 15
TGCGCCAGCAGCGCAGGGGTTCTCACCGGGGAGCTGTTTTTT | CASSAGVLTGELFF | TRBJ2-2 | TRBV5-1 | - | - | 14
TGTGCCAGCAGTCAACGGGGGGGAAACACCATATATTTT | CASSQRGGNTIYF | TRBJ1-3 | TRBV6-5 | - | - | 13
TGTGCCATCAGTGGCCAGAGCGAGCAGTACTTC | CAISGQSEQYF | TRBJ2-7 | TRBV10-3 | - | - | 11
TGTGCCAGCAATGGACAGGGGGCCCCGGAGGAGGCTGAAGCTTTCTTT | CASNGQGAPEEAEAFF | TRBJ1-1 | TRBV25-1 | - | TRBD1 | 16
TGTGCCAGCAGCTTGGGTGGAGGACGGAGTACTCCCCCGCAGTATTTT | CASSLGGGRSTPPQYF | TRBJ2-3 | TRBV5-5 | - | - | 16
TGCGCCAGCAGCTTTAATTTACGCATCTATGGCTACACCTTC | CASSFNLRIYGYTF | TRBJ1-2 | TRBV5-1 | - | - | 14
TGTGCCAGCAGCTCACGCTGGGGGGCGGAGACCCAGTACTTC | CASSSRWGAETQYF | TRBJ2-5 | TRBV7-2 | few | - | 14
TGTGCCAGCAGCTTCAGGGGGGATGAGCAGTTCTTC | CASSFRGDEQFF | TRBJ2-1 | TRBV9 | - | - | 12
TGTGCCAGCTCACCAGAAGGGGGGATGAACACTGAAGCTTTCTTT | CASSPEGGMNTEAFF | TRBJ1-1 | TRBV18 | - | - | 15
TGTGCCAGCAGTCCTGGACAGAAGAGCTCCTATAATTCACCCCTCCACTTT | CASSPGQKSSYNSPLHF | TRBJ1-6 | TRBV2 | - | - | 17
TGTGCCAGCTCACCTTCGGACGATGGATTAAACACTGAAGCTTTCTTT | CASSPSDDGLNTEAFF | TRBJ1-1 | TRBV18 | - | - | 16
TGTGCCAGCAGTTTGGGTAGCTCCTACAATGAGCAGTTCTTC | CASSLGSSYNEQFF | TRBJ2-1 | TRBV6-6 | - | - | 14
TGTGCCAGCAGCTACCTCGGACTAGAGGGGGAGACCCAGTACTTC | CASSYLGLEGETQYF | TRBJ2-5 | TRBV7-2 | - | TRBD2 | 15
TGTGCCAGCAGGCCAGGAGACACCGGGGAGCTGTTTTTT | CASRPGDTGELFF | TRBJ2-2 | TRBV6-5 | - | - | 13